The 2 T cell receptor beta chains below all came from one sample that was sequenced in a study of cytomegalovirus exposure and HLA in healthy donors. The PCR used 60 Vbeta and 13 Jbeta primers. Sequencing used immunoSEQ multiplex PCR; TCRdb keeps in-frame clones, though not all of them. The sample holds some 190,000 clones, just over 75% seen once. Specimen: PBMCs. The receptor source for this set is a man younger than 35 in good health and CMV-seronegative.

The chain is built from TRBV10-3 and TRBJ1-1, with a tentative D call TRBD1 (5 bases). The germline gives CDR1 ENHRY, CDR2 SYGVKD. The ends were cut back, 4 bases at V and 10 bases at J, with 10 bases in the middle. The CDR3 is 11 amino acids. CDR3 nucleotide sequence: TGTGCCATCAGTGGGGCGGGGGGAGCTTTCTTT. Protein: CAISGAGGAFF.

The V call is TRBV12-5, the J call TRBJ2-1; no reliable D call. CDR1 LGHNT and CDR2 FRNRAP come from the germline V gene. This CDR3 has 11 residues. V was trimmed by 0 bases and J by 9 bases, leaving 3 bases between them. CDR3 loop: CASGLVAEQFF. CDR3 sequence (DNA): TGTGCTAGTGGTTTGGTAGCTGAGCAGTTCTTC.